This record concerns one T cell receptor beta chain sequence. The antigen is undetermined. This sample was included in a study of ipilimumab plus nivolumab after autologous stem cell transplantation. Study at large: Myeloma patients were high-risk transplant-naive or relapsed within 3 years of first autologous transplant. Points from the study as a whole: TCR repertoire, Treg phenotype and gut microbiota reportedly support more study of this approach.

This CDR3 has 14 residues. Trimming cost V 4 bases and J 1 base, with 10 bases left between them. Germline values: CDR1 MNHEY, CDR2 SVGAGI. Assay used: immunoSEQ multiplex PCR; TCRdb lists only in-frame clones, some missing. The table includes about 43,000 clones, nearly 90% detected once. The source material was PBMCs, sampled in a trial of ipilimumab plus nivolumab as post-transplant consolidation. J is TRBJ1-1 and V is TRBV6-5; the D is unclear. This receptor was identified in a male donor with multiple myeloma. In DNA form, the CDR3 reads TGTGCCAGCAGTTTGGGTTGGGAGAACACTGAAGCTTTCTTT. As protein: CASSLGWENTEAFF.